This T cell receptor (beta chain) was recorded in a study of shared clonotypes between healthy human individuals. CD8 cells classed as naive were CD45RO-negative and positively selected for CCR7, excluding terminally differentiated effector memory CD45RA+ cells. Sequenced by immunoSEQ multiplex PCR; TCRdb stores in-frame clones only, minus some. The sample lists about 2.1 million clones, around 93% occurring once. The V gene's germline CDR1 is MNHEY and CDR2 SMNVEV (reference sequence). V trimming: 4 bases; J trimming: 6 bases; junction bases outside the gene matches: 10. This CDR3 is 16 amino acids long.

Input material: naive CD8+ T cells from PBMCs. This receptor was taken from a man aged 18 to 30 in good health. Some clones in this sample may be carry-over from other donors' samples. The chain combines TRBV27 with TRBJ2-1; TRBD2 aligns across 9 bases. CDR3 in DNA: TGTGCCAGCAGTTCACACTTGTTAGCGGGAGCCAATGAGCAGTTCTTC. It codes for CASSSHLLAGANEQFF.